This T cell receptor beta chain was recovered during a study of T cell responses to AZD1222 COVID-19 vaccine. Study-wide findings and caveats: Reportedly, nearly half of unique spike TCRs recognized epitopes outside B.1.351/B.1.1.7 mutations. The donors showed a predominance of white British ancestry and of females, with possible underestimation of clonal diversity.

TCRdb's table, derived via immunoSEQ multiplex PCR, lists solely in-frame clones and lacks some. The data contain some 250,000 clones, approximately 94% of them seen just once; the ten biggest clones take up around 0.58%. To note about this clone: Its antigen is not known.

The V gene's germline CDR1 is SEHNR and CDR2 FQNEAQ (reference sequence). The V and J ends lost 5 bases and 7 bases respectively, with 12 bases between them. The CDR3 runs to 13 residues. This TCR derives from an adult who received the AZD1222 COVID-19 vaccine. The chain combines TRBV7-9 with TRBJ1-5, with D possibly matching TRBD1 (6 bases). This material consisted of peripheral blood, taken 28 days after the second AZD1222 dose. The CDR3: CASSQGGGQPQHF. The CDR3 DNA is TGTGCCAGCAGCCAAGGGGGTGGGCAGCCCCAGCATTTT.